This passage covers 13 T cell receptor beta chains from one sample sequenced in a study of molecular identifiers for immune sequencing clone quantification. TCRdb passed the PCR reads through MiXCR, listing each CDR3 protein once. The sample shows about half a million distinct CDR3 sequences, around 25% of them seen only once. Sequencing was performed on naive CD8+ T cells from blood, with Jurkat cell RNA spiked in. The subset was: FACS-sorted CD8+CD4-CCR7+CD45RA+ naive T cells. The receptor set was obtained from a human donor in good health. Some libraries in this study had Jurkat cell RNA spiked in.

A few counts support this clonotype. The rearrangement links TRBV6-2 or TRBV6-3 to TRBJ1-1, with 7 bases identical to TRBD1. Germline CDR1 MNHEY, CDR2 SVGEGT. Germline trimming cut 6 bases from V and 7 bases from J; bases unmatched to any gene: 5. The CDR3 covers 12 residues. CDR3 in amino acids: CASSKDRLEAFF. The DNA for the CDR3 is TGTGCCAGCAGCAAGGACAGGCTTGAAGCTTTCTTT.

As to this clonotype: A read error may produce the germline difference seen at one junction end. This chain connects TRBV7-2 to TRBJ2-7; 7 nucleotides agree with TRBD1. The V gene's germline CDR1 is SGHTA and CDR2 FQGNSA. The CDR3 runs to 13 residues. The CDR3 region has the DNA TGTGCCATCAGCTCCTCAGGGGGTTACGAGCAGTACTTC. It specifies CAISSSGGYEQYF.

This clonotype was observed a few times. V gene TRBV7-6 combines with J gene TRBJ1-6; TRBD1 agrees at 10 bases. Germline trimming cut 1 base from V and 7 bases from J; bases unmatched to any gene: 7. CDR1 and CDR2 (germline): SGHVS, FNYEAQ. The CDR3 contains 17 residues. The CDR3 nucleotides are TGTGCCAGCAGCTTAGTCCCTCCGGGACAGGGGAATTCACCCCTCCACTTT. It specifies CASSLVPPGQGNSPLHF.

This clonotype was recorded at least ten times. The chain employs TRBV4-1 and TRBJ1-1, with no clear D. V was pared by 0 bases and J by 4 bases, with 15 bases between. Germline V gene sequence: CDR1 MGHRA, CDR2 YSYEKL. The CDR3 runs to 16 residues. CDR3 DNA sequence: TGCGCCAGCAGCCAAGATCGGGGTCTTGGTGGCACTGAAGCTTTCTTT. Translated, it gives CASSQDRGLGGTEAFF.

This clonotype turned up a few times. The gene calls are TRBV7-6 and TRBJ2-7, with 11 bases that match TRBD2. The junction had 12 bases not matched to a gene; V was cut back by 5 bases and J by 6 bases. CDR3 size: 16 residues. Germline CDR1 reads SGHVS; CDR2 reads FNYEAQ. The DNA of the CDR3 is TGTGCCAGCAGCGCGGCTCTAGCGGGAGGAGGAAGCGAGCAGTACTTC. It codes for CASSAALAGGGSEQYF.

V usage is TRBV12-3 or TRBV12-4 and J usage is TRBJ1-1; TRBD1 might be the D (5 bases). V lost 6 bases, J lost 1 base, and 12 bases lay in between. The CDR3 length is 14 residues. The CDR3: CASRGDLRNTEAFF. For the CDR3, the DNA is TGTGCCAGCAGGGGGGACCTACGGAACACTGAAGCTTTCTTT.

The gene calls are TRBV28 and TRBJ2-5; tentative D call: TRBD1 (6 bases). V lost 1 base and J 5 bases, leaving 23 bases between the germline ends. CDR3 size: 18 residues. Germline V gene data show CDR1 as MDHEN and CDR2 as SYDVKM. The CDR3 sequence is CASSLLLPDRWDGETQYF. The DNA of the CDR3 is TGTGCCAGCAGTTTATTACTCCCCGACAGGTGGGACGGCGAGACCCAGTACTTC.

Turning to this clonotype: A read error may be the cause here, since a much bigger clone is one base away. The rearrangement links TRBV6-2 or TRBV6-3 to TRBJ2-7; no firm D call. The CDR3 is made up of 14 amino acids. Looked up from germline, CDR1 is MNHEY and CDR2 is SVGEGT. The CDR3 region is CASSYSPGPYEQNF. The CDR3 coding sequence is TGTGCCAGCAGTTACTCGCCGGGCCCCTACGAGCAGAACTTC.

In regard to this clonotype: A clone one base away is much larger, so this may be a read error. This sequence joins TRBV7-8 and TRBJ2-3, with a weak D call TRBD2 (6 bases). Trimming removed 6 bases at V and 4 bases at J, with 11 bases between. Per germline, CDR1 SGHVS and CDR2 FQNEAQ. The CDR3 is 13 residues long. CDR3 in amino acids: CASRSDYADTQYF. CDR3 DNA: TGTGCCAGCAGATCGGACTACGCAGATACGCAGTATTTT. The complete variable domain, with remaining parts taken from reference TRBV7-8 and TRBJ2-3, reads GAGVSQSPRYKVAKRGQDVALRCDPISGHVSLFWYQQALGQGPEFLTYFQNEAQLDKSGLPSDRFFAERPEGSVSTLKIQRTQQEDSAVYLCASRSDYADTQYFGPGTRLTVL.

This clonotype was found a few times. CDR3 sequence (DNA): TGTGCCAGCAGCTTAGTAGAGGGCGGTGGCTACACCTTC. Encoded protein: CASSLVEGGGYTF. The V and J genes are TRBV7-9 and TRBJ1-2; D ambiguous. Deletions cut 1 base from V and 7 bases from J, with 10 bases between. The CDR3 runs 13 residues. CDR1 and CDR2 (germline): SEHNR, FQNEAQ (reference sequence).

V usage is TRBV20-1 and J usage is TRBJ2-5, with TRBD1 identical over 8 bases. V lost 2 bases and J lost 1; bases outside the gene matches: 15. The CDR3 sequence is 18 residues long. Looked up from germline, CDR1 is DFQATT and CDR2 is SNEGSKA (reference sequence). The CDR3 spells CSARNLDRAPLFQETQYF. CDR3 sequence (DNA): TGCAGTGCTAGAAATCTGGACAGGGCTCCCCTATTCCAAGAGACCCAGTACTTC.

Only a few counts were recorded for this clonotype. This chain's CDR3 is CASSGTDEEKLFF. As DNA, the CDR3 is TGTGCCAGCAGCGGGACCGACGAGGAAAAACTGTTTTTT. The chain employs TRBV9 and TRBJ1-4; D remains unclear. Germline CDR1 and CDR2: SGDLS and YYNGEE. The CDR3 extends over 13 amino acids. Trimming took off 3 bases at V and 8 bases at J, with 11 bases between the two ends.

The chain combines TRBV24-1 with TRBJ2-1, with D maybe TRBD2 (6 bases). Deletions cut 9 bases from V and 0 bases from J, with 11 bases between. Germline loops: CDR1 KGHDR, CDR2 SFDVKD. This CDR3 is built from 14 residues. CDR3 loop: CATSAGGSYNEQFF. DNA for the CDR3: TGTGCCACCTCCGCCGGGGGCTCCTACAATGAGCAGTTCTTC.